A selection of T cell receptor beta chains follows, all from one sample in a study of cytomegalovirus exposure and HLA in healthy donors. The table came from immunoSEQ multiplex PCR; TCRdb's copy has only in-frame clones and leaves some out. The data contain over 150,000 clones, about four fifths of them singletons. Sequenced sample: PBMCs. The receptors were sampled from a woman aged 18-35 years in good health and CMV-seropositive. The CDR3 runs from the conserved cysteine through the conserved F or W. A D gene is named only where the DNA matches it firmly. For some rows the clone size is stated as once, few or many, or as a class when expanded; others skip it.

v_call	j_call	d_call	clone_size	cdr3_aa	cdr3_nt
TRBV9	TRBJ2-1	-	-	CASSDGTLGANEQFF	TGTGCCAGCAGTGATGGGACTCTTGGGGCCAATGAGCAGTTCTTC
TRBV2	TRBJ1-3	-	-	CATSPVLSGNTIYF	TGTGCCACCTCCCCCGTCCTCTCTGGAAACACCATATATTTT
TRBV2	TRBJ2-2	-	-	CASSASPRSGELFF	TGTGCCAGCAGTGCTAGCCCCAGATCCGGGGAGCTGTTTTTT
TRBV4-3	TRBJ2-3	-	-	CASSQQGGDTQYF	TGCGCCAGCAGCCAACAGGGGGGAGATACGCAGTATTTT
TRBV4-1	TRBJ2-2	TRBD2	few	CASSQDWGGGGELFF	TGCGCCAGCAGCCAAGATTGGGGGGGTGGCGGGGAGCTGTTTTTT
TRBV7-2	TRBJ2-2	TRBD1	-	CASSPQTGLGGELFF	TGTGCCAGCAGCCCTCAGACAGGGCTTGGCGGGGAGCTGTTTTTT
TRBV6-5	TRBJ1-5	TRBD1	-	CASSPRGHNQPQHF	TGTGCCAGCAGCCCCAGGGGGCATAATCAGCCCCAGCATTTT
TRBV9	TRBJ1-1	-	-	CASSVHRVFDTEAFF	TGTGCCAGCAGCGTACACAGGGTATTCGACACTGAAGCTTTCTTT
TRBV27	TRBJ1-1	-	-	CASSSTVNTEAFF	TGTGCCAGCAGTTCGACAGTGAACACTGAAGCTTTCTTT
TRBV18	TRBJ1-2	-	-	CASSPQGDSADGYTF	TGTGCCAGCTCACCACAGGGAGATTCCGCGGATGGCTACACCTTC
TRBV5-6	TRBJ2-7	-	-	CASSHNRISGSYEQYF	TGTGCCAGCAGCCACAACCGGATTTCGGGCTCCTACGAGCAGTACTTC
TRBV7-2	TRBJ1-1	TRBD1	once	CASSLVLGTGRTEAFF	TGTGCCAGCAGCTTAGTATTAGGGACAGGGCGGACTGAAGCTTTCTTT
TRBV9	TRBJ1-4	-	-	CASSAGRGLPSTNEKLFF	TGTGCCAGCAGTGCGGGGAGGGGCTTACCCTCAACTAATGAAAAACTGTTTTTT
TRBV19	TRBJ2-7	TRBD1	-	CASNPGTGGTYEQYF	TGTGCCAGTAACCCGGGGACAGGGGGAACCTACGAGCAGTACTTC
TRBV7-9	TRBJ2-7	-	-	CASSPQVSYEQYF	TGTGCCAGCAGCCCACAGGTTTCCTACGAGCAGTACTTC
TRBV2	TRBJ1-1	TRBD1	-	CASSEARGENTEAFF	TGTGCCAGCAGTGAAGCCAGGGGGGAGAACACTGAAGCTTTCTTT
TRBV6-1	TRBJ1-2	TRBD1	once	CASSEGQGASYGYTF	TGTGCCAGCAGTGAAGGGCAGGGGGCCTCCTATGGCTACACCTTC
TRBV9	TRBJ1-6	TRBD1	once	CASSREGQFNSPLHF	TGTGCCAGCAGCCGAGAGGGACAGTTCAATTCACCCCTCCACTTT
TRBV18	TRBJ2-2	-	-	CASQNGGELFF	TGTGCCAGCCAAAACGGCGGGGAGCTGTTTTTT
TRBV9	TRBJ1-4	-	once	CASSVDGRGWEKLFF	TGTGCCAGCAGCGTAGATGGGAGGGGCTGGGAAAAACTGTTTTTT
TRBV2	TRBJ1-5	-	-	CASSEAEYSNQPQHF	TGTGCCAGCAGTGAGGCAGAATATAGCAATCAGCCCCAGCATTTT
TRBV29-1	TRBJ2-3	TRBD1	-	CSVPTGDTQYF	TGCAGCGTCCCGACAGGGGATACGCAGTATTTT
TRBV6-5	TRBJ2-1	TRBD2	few	CASSKGTSGGNEQFF	TGTGCCAGCAGTAAAGGGACTAGCGGGGGCAATGAGCAGTTCTTC
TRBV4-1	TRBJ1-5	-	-	CASSQFPRGDSNQPQHF	TGCGCCAGCAGCCAGTTCCCAAGGGGTGATAGCAATCAGCCCCAGCATTTT
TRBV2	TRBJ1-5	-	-	CASREGQGGQPQHF	TGTGCCAGCAGGGAGGGGCAGGGTGGACAGCCCCAGCATTTT
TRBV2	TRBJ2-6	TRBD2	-	CASPGGGTGANVLTF	TGTGCCAGCCCCGGGGGGGGGACTGGGGCCAACGTCCTGACTTTC
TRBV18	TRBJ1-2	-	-	CASSPPENYGYTF	TGTGCCAGCTCACCGCCAGAAAACTATGGCTACACCTTC
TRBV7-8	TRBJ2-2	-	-	CASSLAVTVAGELFF	TGTGCCAGCAGCTTAGCGGTTACGGTTGCTGGGGAGCTGTTTTTT
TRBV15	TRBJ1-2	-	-	CATSRDLGGRGGYTF	TGTGCCACCAGCAGAGATCTTGGAGGGCGGGGTGGCTACACCTTC
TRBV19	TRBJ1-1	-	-	CASPPQGIIAEAFF	TGTGCCAGTCCACCCCAGGGAATAATCGCTGAAGCTTTCTTT
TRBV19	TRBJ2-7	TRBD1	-	CASRPGQGAYEQYF	TGTGCCAGTAGGCCGGGACAGGGGGCCTACGAGCAGTACTTC
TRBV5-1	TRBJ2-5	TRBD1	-	CASSLGDRDQETQYF	TGCGCCAGCAGCTTAGGGGACAGGGACCAAGAGACCCAGTACTTC
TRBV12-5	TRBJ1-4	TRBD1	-	CASGFMFRDRTEKLFF	TGTGCTAGTGGTTTTATGTTTCGGGACAGGACCGAAAAACTGTTTTTT
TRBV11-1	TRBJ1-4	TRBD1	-	CASSTTGTGENEKLFF	TGTGCCAGCAGCACGACCGGGACAGGGGAGAATGAAAAACTGTTTTTT
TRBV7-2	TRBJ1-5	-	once	CASSFWEINQPQHF	TGTGCCAGCAGCTTCTGGGAGATCAATCAGCCCCAGCATTTT
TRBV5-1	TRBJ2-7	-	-	CASSLDGQSSYEQYF	TGCGCCAGCAGCTTGGATGGACAGAGTTCCTACGAGCAGTACTTC
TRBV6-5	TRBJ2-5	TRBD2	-	CASSRERGGETQYF	TGTGCCAGCAGTCGTGAGCGGGGAGGAGAGACCCAGTACTTC
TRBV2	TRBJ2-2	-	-	CASSEYLAGANTGELFF	TGTGCCAGCAGTGAATATTTGGCAGGGGCGAACACCGGGGAGCTGTTTTTT
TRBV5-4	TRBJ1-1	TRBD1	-	CASSLESQGREAFF	TGTGCCAGCAGCTTGGAATCACAGGGGCGAGAAGCTTTCTTT
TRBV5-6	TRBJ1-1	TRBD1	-	CASSLAGQGAVTEAFF	TGTGCCAGCAGCTTGGCGGGACAGGGGGCAGTCACTGAAGCTTTCTTT
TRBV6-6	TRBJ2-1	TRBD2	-	CASTFGGSYNEQFF	TGTGCCAGCACTTTCGGGGGGTCCTACAATGAGCAGTTCTTC
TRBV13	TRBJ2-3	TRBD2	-	CASSSARGGGTDTQYF	TGTGCCAGCAGCTCGGCCCGGGGGGGCGGCACAGATACGCAGTATTTT
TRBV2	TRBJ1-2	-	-	CASSEILGRGAGYTF	TGTGCCAGCAGTGAAATTCTCGGCAGGGGAGCGGGCTACACCTTC
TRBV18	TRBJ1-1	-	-	CASVTTGSTEAFF	TGTGCCAGCGTCACTACAGGGTCCACTGAAGCTTTCTTT
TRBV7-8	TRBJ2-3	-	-	CASSLALTDTQYF	TGTGCCAGCAGCTTAGCGTTAACAGATACGCAGTATTTT
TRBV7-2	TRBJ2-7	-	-	CASSLSLGGNEQYF	TGTGCCAGCAGCTTATCGCTAGGCGGGAACGAGCAGTACTTC
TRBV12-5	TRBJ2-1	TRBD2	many	CASVPSGTYNEQFF	TGTGCTAGCGTTCCTAGCGGAACCTACAATGAGCAGTTCTTC
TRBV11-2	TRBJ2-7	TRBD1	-	CASRSGTGTYEQYF	TGTGCCAGCAGGTCCGGGACAGGAACCTACGAGCAGTACTTC
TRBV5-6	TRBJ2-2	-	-	CASRPWGVYTGELFF	TGTGCCAGCAGGCCCTGGGGGGTCTACACCGGGGAGCTGTTTTTT
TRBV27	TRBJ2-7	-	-	CASSPGPAYEQYF	TGTGCCAGCAGTCCAGGGCCAGCCTACGAGCAGTACTTC
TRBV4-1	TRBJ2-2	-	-	CASSQAPRLGGGSGELFF	TGCGCCAGCAGCCAAGCCCCGCGGCTGGGAGGAGGCTCCGGGGAGCTGTTTTTT
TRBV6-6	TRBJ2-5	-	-	CASRRTVEGETQYF	TGTGCCAGCAGAAGGACAGTCGAGGGAGAGACCCAGTACTTC
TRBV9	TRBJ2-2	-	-	CASSVAGQTLGELFF	TGTGCCAGCAGCGTAGCAGGACAGACCCTCGGGGAGCTGTTTTTT